This T cell receptor beta chain was retrieved from a study of cytomegalovirus exposure and HLA in healthy donors. Overall study findings and caveats: Later on, an analysis showed TCR association rates differing by HLA locus, with DRB1 the most and HLA-C the fewest. Several of the most significant clusters appeared, in a later analysis, to be linked to common viral pathogens.

Concerning this clone: Its antigen is as yet unknown.

Per the germline V gene, CDR1 is LNHNV and CDR2 is YYDKDF (reference sequence). The CDR3 runs to 15 residues. V was trimmed by 5 bases and J by 3 bases, leaving 13 bases between them. This PCR relied on a set of 60 Vbeta primers and 13 Jbeta primers. Some clones are missing from TCRdb's copy, which holds only in-frame ones; the method was immunoSEQ multiplex PCR. This table holds 100,000 to 150,000 clones, about 84% found once. The sequence derives from a man between 18 and 35 years old in good health and CMV-seropositive. V and J are TRBV15 and TRBJ1-4; possible D gene TRBD1, 6 bases. The sample comprised PBMCs. The CDR3 spells CATSGSDSSNEKLFF. The CDR3 nucleotides read TGTGCCACCAGCGGATCGGACAGCTCTAATGAAAAACTGTTTTTT. Complete variable domain (other parts from reference TRBV15 and TRBJ1-4): DAMVIQNPRYQVTQFGKPVTLSCSQTLNHNVMYWYQQKSSQAPKLLFHYYDKDFNNEADTPDNFQSRRPNTSFCFLDIRSPGLGDTAMYLCATSGSDSSNEKLFFGSGTQLSVL.